Listed below are T cell receptor beta chains from one sample, sequenced in a study of control samples from healthy donors and cancer patients. This table comes from immunoSEQ multiplex PCR, and its TCRdb copy is limited to in-frame clones, with some not included. The profile covers about 110,000 clones, with roughly 90% appearing a single time and roughly 4% taken by the ten largest. The specimen was PBMCs. The receptors here all came from a woman aged 55-69 years with lung cancer. CDR3s include the opening cysteine and the closing phenylalanine or tryptophan. A D gene is named only where the DNA matches it firmly. The size field is filled for only some rows; it gives once, few, many or a size class.

cdr3_length,j_call,v_call,clone_size,d_call,cdr3_aa,cdr3_nt
17,TRBJ2-3,TRBV27,NA,NA,CASSLSPGAGGTDTQYF,TGTGCCAGCAGTTTATCGCCAGGGGCGGGTGGCACAGATACGCAGTATTTT
17,TRBJ1-3,TRBV5-6,NA,TRBD1,CASSLNYRGNSGNTIYF,TGTGCCAGCAGCTTGAATTACAGGGGAAACTCTGGAAACACCATATATTTT
16,TRBJ1-6,TRBV27,NA,TRBD1,CASSLLDRGGNSPLHF,TGTGCCAGCAGTTTATTGGACAGGGGTGGTAATTCACCCCTCCACTTT
13,TRBJ2-1,TRBV7-3,NA,NA,CASSPTGNNEQFF,TGTGCCAGCAGCCCTACTGGAAACAATGAGCAGTTCTTC
15,TRBJ1-2,TRBV4-1,NA,TRBD1,CASSLNTQGAYGYTF,TGCGCCAGCAGCCTCAATACACAGGGGGCGTATGGCTACACCTTC
12,TRBJ2-7,TRBV28,NA,NA,CASIGDGYEQYF,TGTGCCAGCATCGGGGACGGCTACGAGCAGTACTTC
12,TRBJ2-7,TRBV6-2/TRBV6-3,once,NA,CASSQVSYEQYF,TGTGCCAGCAGCCAGGTGAGCTACGAGCAGTACTTC
13,TRBJ1-5,TRBV4-2,few,NA,CASSQELSQPQHF,TGTGCCAGCAGCCAAGAACTGAGCCAGCCCCAGCATTTT
13,TRBJ1-2,TRBV27,NA,NA,CASRTDPNYGYTF,TGTGCCAGCAGAACAGACCCTAACTATGGCTACACCTTC
14,TRBJ1-6,TRBV10-2,few,TRBD1,CASTPTGRNSPLHF,TGCGCCAGCACCCCGACAGGGAGGAATTCACCCCTCCACTTT
17,TRBJ1-2,TRBV19,NA,TRBD1,CASSLGTGGLGLYGYTF,TGTGCCAGTAGTCTCGGGACAGGGGGCCTAGGGCTCTATGGCTACACCTTC
14,TRBJ1-6,TRBV3-1/TRBV3-2,NA,NA,CASSQGSRSSPLHF,TGTGCCAGCAGCCAAGGCAGTCGGAGTTCACCCCTCCACTTT
15,TRBJ1-5,TRBV5-8,NA,NA,CASSFQPSGDQPQHF,TGTGCCAGCAGTTTTCAACCGTCAGGCGATCAGCCCCAGCATTTT
14,TRBJ2-7,TRBV19,NA,NA,CASTPSATFYEQYF,TGTGCCAGTACCCCTTCCGCCACTTTCTACGAGCAGTACTTC
16,TRBJ2-3,TRBV24-1,NA,TRBD2,CATSDVGLAGADTQYF,TGTGCCACCAGTGATGTCGGACTAGCGGGGGCGGATACGCAGTATTTT
19,TRBJ1-3,TRBV9,NA,TRBD1,CASSDPTWTGQSSGNTIYF,TGTGCCAGCAGCGACCCCACGTGGACGGGACAGAGCTCTGGAAACACCATATATTTT
14,TRBJ1-1,TRBV3-1/TRBV3-2,NA,NA,CASSQESGNTEAFF,TGTGCCAGCAGCCAAGAATCAGGGAACACTGAAGCTTTCTTT
13,TRBJ2-7,TRBV12-5,NA,NA,CASGVGGRFEQYF,TGTGCTAGTGGAGTGGGGGGGCGATTCGAGCAGTACTTC
15,TRBJ2-4,TRBV7-9,few,TRBD1,CASSSQGGSKNIQYF,TGTGCCAGCAGCTCCCAAGGGGGCAGCAAAAACATTCAGTACTTC
13,TRBJ1-2,TRBV12-3/TRBV12-4,NA,NA,CASSRGLRYGYTF,TGTGCCAGCAGCCGCGGGTTGAGGTATGGCTACACCTTC
15,TRBJ2-1,TRBV3-1/TRBV3-2,NA,TRBD2,CASSQVSGGGNEQFF,TGTGCCAGCAGCCAAGTTAGCGGGGGTGGCAATGAGCAGTTCTTC
16,TRBJ2-2,TRBV21-1,NA,NA,CASSKEEETNTGELFF,TGTGCCAGCAGCAAAGAGGAGGAGACGAACACCGGGGAGCTGTTTTTT
16,TRBJ1-4,TRBV7-6,NA,TRBD1,CASSRNPGQGNEKLFF,TGTGCCAGCAGCCGTAACCCGGGACAGGGGAATGAAAAACTGTTTTTT
14,TRBJ1-5,TRBV12-5,NA,NA,CASGPGQVTQPQHF,TGTGCTAGTGGACCGGGACAAGTAACCCAGCCCCAGCATTTT
13,TRBJ1-2,TRBV7-9,NA,NA,CASSLMQTTGYTF,TGTGCCAGCAGCTTAATGCAGACTACTGGCTACACCTTC
15,TRBJ1-1,TRBV6-5,NA,NA,CASSYSGHPSTEAFF,TGTGCCAGCAGTTACTCGGGACATCCGAGTACTGAAGCTTTCTTT
14,TRBJ1-1,TRBV3-1/TRBV3-2,once,TRBD1,CASSFTGGDTEAFF,TGTGCCAGCAGCTTCACAGGGGGCGACACTGAAGCTTTCTTT
17,TRBJ1-4,TRBV28,NA,TRBD1,CASSTRDRGKRNEKLFF,TGTGCCAGCAGTACTAGGGACAGGGGGAAGAGGAATGAAAAACTGTTTTTT
13,TRBJ2-3,TRBV9,NA,NA,CASSVAVTDTQYF,TGTGCCAGCAGCGTTGCGGTCACAGATACGCAGTATTTT
14,TRBJ1-2,TRBV11-3,NA,TRBD1,CASSPNRGSYGYTF,TGTGCCAGCAGCCCAAACAGGGGTTCCTATGGCTACACCTTC